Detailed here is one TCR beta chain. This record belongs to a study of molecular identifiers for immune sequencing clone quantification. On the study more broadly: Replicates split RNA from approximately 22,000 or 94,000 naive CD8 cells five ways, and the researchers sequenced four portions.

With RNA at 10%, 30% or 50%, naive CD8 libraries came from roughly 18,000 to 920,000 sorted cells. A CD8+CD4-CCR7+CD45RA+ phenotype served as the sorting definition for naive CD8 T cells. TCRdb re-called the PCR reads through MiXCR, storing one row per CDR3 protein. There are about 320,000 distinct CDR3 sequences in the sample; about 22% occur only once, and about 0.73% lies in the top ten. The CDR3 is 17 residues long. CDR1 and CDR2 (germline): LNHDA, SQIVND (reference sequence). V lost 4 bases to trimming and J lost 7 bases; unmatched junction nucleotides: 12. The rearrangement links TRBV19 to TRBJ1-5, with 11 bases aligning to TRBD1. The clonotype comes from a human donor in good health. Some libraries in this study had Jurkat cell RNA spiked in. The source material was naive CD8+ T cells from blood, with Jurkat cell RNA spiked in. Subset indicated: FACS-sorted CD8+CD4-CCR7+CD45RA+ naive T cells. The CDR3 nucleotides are TGTGCCAGTAGTAAAGTAGGTCCGGACAGGGGGCGGCAGCCCCAGCATTTT. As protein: CASSKVGPDRGRQPQHF. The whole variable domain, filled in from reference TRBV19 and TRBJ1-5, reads DGGITQSPKYLFRKEGQNVTLSCEQNLNHDAMYWYRQDPGQGLRLIYYSQIVNDFQKGDIAEGYSVSREKKESFPLTVTSAQKNPTAFYLCASSKVGPDRGRQPQHFGDGTRLSIL.